The rows below give T cell receptor beta chains drawn from one sample of a study of blood T cell repertoires in COVID-19. Generated by immunoSEQ multiplex PCR, the TCRdb table keeps only in-frame clones and is missing some. The table lists over 120,000 clones, about 86% of them singletons. Sequenced material: peripheral blood. These receptors all come from a woman aged 50 to 60 with active or convalescent COVID-19. The CDR3 runs from the conserved cysteine through the conserved F or W. A D gene is named only where the DNA matches it firmly. For some rows the clone size is stated as once, few or many, or as a class when expanded; others skip it.

V gene	D gene	J gene	clone size	CDR3 DNA	CDR3 protein
TRBV12-3/TRBV12-4	.	TRBJ2-1	.	TGTGCCAGCAGTCTAGACAATTACAATGAGCAGTTCTTC	CASSLDNYNEQFF
TRBV7-9	.	TRBJ1-1	.	TGTGCCAGCAGCTTGGTGGCGAACACTGAAGCTTTCTTT	CASSLVANTEAFF
TRBV18	TRBD2	TRBJ2-1	.	TGTGCCAGCTCACGTGGACTAGCGGGGGACAATGAGCAGTTCTTC	CASSRGLAGDNEQFF
TRBV11-1	TRBD2	TRBJ2-3	.	TGTGCCAGCAGCGGGAGGGCCCCAGATACGCAGTATTTT	CASSGRAPDTQYF
TRBV7-2	.	TRBJ1-2	.	TGTGCCAGCAGCTCTTACAGGGCTAACTATGGCTACACCTTC	CASSSYRANYGYTF
TRBV19	.	TRBJ1-5	once	TGTGCCAGTTTTGACAGGCCACCCTCGGCCCAGCATTTT	CASFDRPPSAQHF
TRBV7-6	TRBD2	TRBJ2-1	once	TGTGCCAGCAGCCCCCTTGGGGGGGGATCCTACAATGAGCAGTTCTTC	CASSPLGGGSYNEQFF
TRBV10-3	TRBD1	TRBJ1-1	once	TGTGCCATCAGTGAGTCGCAGAGGACAGGGGGCCTTGAAGCTTTCTTT	CAISESQRTGGLEAFF
TRBV3-1/TRBV3-2	TRBD2	TRBJ2-5	.	TGTGCCAGCAGTGTCACTAGCGGCCAAGAGACCCAGTACTTC	CASSVTSGQETQYF
TRBV5-1	.	TRBJ1-1	.	TGCGCCAGCAGCGTCGGAATGGAGGCTTTCTTT	CASSVGMEAFF
TRBV7-3	.	TRBJ2-2	.	TGTGCCAGCAGTTTAGGCGGCGTGTCCGGGGAGCTGTTTTTT	CASSLGGVSGELFF
TRBV6-5	TRBD1	TRBJ1-3	once	TGTGCCAGCAACCCGGGACAGAGCTCTGGAAACACCATATATTTT	CASNPGQSSGNTIYF
TRBV7-2	.	TRBJ1-1	.	TGTGCCAGCAGCTTATCAGGGGTCGCTGAAGCTTTCTTT	CASSLSGVAEAFF
TRBV11-1	.	TRBJ2-3	.	TGTGCCAGCAGCTTCCTCAGGGATACGCAGTATTTT	CASSFLRDTQYF
TRBV6-6	TRBD2	TRBJ2-3	.	TGTGCCAGCAGTTACCTTAGCGGGATCCGAGATACGCAGTATTTT	CASSYLSGIRDTQYF
TRBV19	TRBD2	TRBJ2-3	.	TGTGCCAGTAGGGCTAGCGGACAAACTAGCACAGATACGCAGTATTTT	CASRASGQTSTDTQYF
TRBV5-1	TRBD1	TRBJ2-1	.	TGCGCCAGCAGCCCCGAACAGGGGTTCCCCTACAATGAGCAGTTCTTC	CASSPEQGFPYNEQFF
TRBV5-8	.	TRBJ2-3	.	TGTGCCAGCAGCTCCGAAGGAGGGTTGCGAGATACGCAGTATTTT	CASSSEGGLRDTQYF
TRBV7-8	TRBD2	TRBJ2-7	.	TGTGCCAGCAGCTTTTATTTTAGCGGGAGTCACGAGCAGTACTTC	CASSFYFSGSHEQYF
TRBV18	.	TRBJ1-1	.	TGTGCCAGCTCACCACTTAGCAACACCATGAACACTGAAGCTTTCTTT	CASSPLSNTMNTEAFF
TRBV5-4	.	TRBJ2-7	.	TGTGCCAGCAGCTTTAGGGGCTACGAGCAGTACTTC	CASSFRGYEQYF
TRBV19	.	TRBJ1-1	.	TGTGCCAGTAGGGAGGGAGGGTCCGGGGCAGGTGAAGCTTTCTTT	CASREGGSGAGEAFF
TRBV28	.	TRBJ1-4	.	TGTGCCAGCGGGTCGACAGGCCCTAATGAAAAACTGTTTTTT	CASGSTGPNEKLFF
TRBV3-1/TRBV3-2	.	TRBJ2-7	.	TGTGCCAGCAGCCAACAGGGTCGGGAGCAGTACTTC	CASSQQGREQYF
TRBV6-2/TRBV6-3	TRBD2	TRBJ2-5	.	TGTGCCAGCAGTTCTGTCCTAGCGGGAGATGGGGAGACCCAGTACTTC	CASSSVLAGDGETQYF
TRBV6-5	.	TRBJ2-7	.	TGTGCCAGCAGTTATGGAGGGGGCGAATCCTACGAGCAGTACTTC	CASSYGGGESYEQYF
TRBV7-9	.	TRBJ2-7	.	TGTGCCAGCAGCTCCCCCGCAGGGTACACCTACGAGCAGTACTTC	CASSSPAGYTYEQYF
TRBV29-1	.	TRBJ1-1	.	TGCAGCGTTGAACAGGGTGAGGACACTGAAGCTTTCTTT	CSVEQGEDTEAFF
TRBV7-2	TRBD1	TRBJ1-1	.	TGTGCCAGCAGCCCCCGGTCGGGGACAGGCCTCACTGAAGCTTTCTTT	CASSPRSGTGLTEAFF
TRBV30	.	TRBJ1-5	once	TGTGCCTGGAGTGATCGCAGGGTGAAACAGCCCCAGCATTTT	CAWSDRRVKQPQHF
TRBV30	TRBD1	TRBJ1-3	.	TGTGCCTGGAGCCCCAGGGCGGCAGGGGGGCGCACCATATATTTT	CAWSPRAAGGRTIYF
TRBV29-1	TRBD2	TRBJ2-3	.	TGCAGCGTCGATGGACTAGCGGGCCCCACAGATACGCAGTATTTT	CSVDGLAGPTDTQYF
TRBV6-2/TRBV6-3	.	TRBJ1-6	.	TGTGCCAGCAGCCAGACACCAGGATATTCACCCCTCCACTTT	CASSQTPGYSPLHF
TRBV24-1	.	TRBJ2-3	.	TGTGCCACCAGTGATCCCGGGGGAACTAGCACAGATACGCAGTATTTT	CATSDPGGTSTDTQYF
TRBV30	TRBD1	TRBJ2-7	.	TGTGCCTGGAGCCAGGACAGGGGCTACGAGCAGTACTTC	CAWSQDRGYEQYF
TRBV6-5	TRBD1	TRBJ2-4	.	TGTGCCAGCAGCCGGGACAGGGTGACCAAAAACATTCAGTACTTC	CASSRDRVTKNIQYF
TRBV7-8	.	TRBJ2-7	.	TGTGCCAGCAGCCCTGAAGGGGTCGGCTACGAGCAGTACTTC	CASSPEGVGYEQYF
TRBV7-2	TRBD2	TRBJ2-7	.	TGTGCCAGCAGCGACAGCGGGGGTTCAGACGAGCAGTACTTC	CASSDSGGSDEQYF
TRBV6-5	.	TRBJ2-2	.	TGTGCCAGCAGAGGGGCAGGGAACACCGGGGAGCTGTTTTTT	CASRGAGNTGELFF
TRBV6-6	TRBD1	TRBJ1-3	.	TGTGCCAGCAGTAATACAGGGGGCCTGTCTGGAAACACCATATATTTT	CASSNTGGLSGNTIYF
TRBV11-2	TRBD2	TRBJ2-1	.	TGTGCCAGCAGAAGTAGCGGGGGTTCCTACAATGAGCAGTTCTTC	CASRSSGGSYNEQFF
TRBV28	TRBD1	TRBJ1-5	.	TGTGCCAGCATACTACAGGGGCGAGGGGGTCAGCCCCAGCATTTT	CASILQGRGGQPQHF
TRBV5-4	TRBD2	TRBJ2-1	.	TGTGCCAGCAGCGCAAGCGGGGGGCCAGACTACAATGAGCAGTTCTTC	CASSASGGPDYNEQFF
TRBV5-5	.	TRBJ2-1	.	TGTGCCAGCAGCTTGAGCGAATACAATGAGCAGTTCTTC	CASSLSEYNEQFF
TRBV4-1	.	TRBJ1-1	.	TGCGCCAGCAGCCATCACGCAGACATCCTAGAAGCTTTCTTT	CASSHHADILEAFF
TRBV5-6	.	TRBJ1-5	.	TGTGCCAGCAGCTTATTCGTACCCCGGGATAGCAATCAGCCCCAGCATTTT	CASSLFVPRDSNQPQHF
TRBV7-9	TRBD1	TRBJ1-1	.	TGTGCCAGCAGTTCCAGGACAGGGAGGAACACTGAAGCTTTCTTT	CASSSRTGRNTEAFF
TRBV18	TRBD1	TRBJ2-7	.	TGTGCCAGCTCACCACAAGGAAGGGGACAGTCCTACGAGCAGTACTTC	CASSPQGRGQSYEQYF
TRBV6-1	TRBD1	TRBJ2-7	few	TGTGCCAGCAGTGAAGGGACAGGGGTATCCTACGAGCAGTACTTC	CASSEGTGVSYEQYF
TRBV28	TRBD1	TRBJ1-1	.	TGTGCCAGCAGTTTAGTGACAGGGGTCGCTTTCTTT	CASSLVTGVAFF
TRBV5-1	TRBD2	TRBJ2-5	.	TGCGCCAGCAGCTTGGATGGCGGGAGGGGAGAGACCCAGTACTTC	CASSLDGGRGETQYF
TRBV19	.	TRBJ2-7	.	TGTGCCAGTAGTATAGATGATCGAGGGAACGAGCAGTACTTC	CASSIDDRGNEQYF
TRBV6-1	.	TRBJ1-2	few	TGTGCCAGCAGTGAAATGTGGGGCAGGGAAGGGGGCTACACCTTC	CASSEMWGREGGYTF
TRBV5-1	TRBD2	TRBJ2-3	.	TGCGCCAGCAGCTTGGATGGACTAGCGGGAGCAGATACGCAGTATTTT	CASSLDGLAGADTQYF
TRBV29-1	TRBD1	TRBJ2-7	.	TGCAGCCCCCCTCTAAGGACAGGGCGTTACGAGCAGTACTTC	CSPPLRTGRYEQYF
TRBV30	.	TRBJ1-2	.	TGTGCCTGGAAGGACTCCGGGCCAGGAGGCTACACCTTC	CAWKDSGPGGYTF
TRBV7-2	.	TRBJ2-7	.	TGTGCCAGCAGGGCCTCAGACTCCCCTTTGAACTTC	CASRASDSPLNF
TRBV4-1	TRBD2	TRBJ2-2	.	TGCGCCAGCAGACTACTAGCGGGAGGGACCGGGGAGCTGTTTTTT	CASRLLAGGTGELFF
TRBV28	TRBD2	TRBJ2-7	.	TGTGCCAGCAGTATCTTGGCGGGGGACTACGAGCAGTACTTC	CASSILAGDYEQYF